This T cell receptor (beta chain) was recovered during a study of beta chain features in type 1 diabetes. The study, taken as a whole, reports: People with Type 1 diabetes carried modestly yet significantly shorter TCRB CDR3s in all four CD4+ subsets.

Of the isolated RNA, all was reverse transcribed, and so the sequenced material was expressed TCRB transcripts. Data came from immunoSEQ multiplex PCR; TCRdb stores just in-frame clones and leaves some out. The sample carries 300,000 to 350,000 clones, approximately 13% recorded once. Regarding this clone: Its antigen is not known.

The CDR3 is made up of 16 amino acids. The V gene lost 1 base and the J gene lost 6 bases, with 17 bases spanning the gap. Germline assignment: CDR1 SGHRS and CDR2 YFSETQ. The sequence was obtained from a woman between 18 and 30 years old with type 1 diabetes. The specimen was naive CD4+ T cells from blood. The chain recombines TRBV5-1 with TRBJ2-1, with D possibly matching TRBD1 (5 bases). The CDR3 DNA sequence: TGCGCCAGCAGCTTGCAGGGCGCTATTGTGGGCAATGAGCAGTTCTTC. It translates to CASSLQGAIVGNEQFF.